A single sample is the source of the 20 T cell receptor beta chains below, sequenced in a study of OX40 agonist ivuxolimab in advanced cancers. This table comes from immunoSEQ multiplex PCR, and its TCRdb copy is limited to in-frame clones, with some not included. This sample has some 100,000 clones, with around 93% found just once. This specimen consisted of CD4+ or CD8+ T cells sorted from blood, obtained in a trial of the OX40 agonist ivuxolimab. These TCRs come from an adult with an advanced solid tumor such as melanoma, head and neck, liver or kidney cancer.

The rearrangement joins TRBV10-3 to TRBJ2-1; 8 bases agree with TRBD1. Trimming at V came to 4 bases and at J to 2 bases, leaving 4 bases not matched to a gene. CDR1 is ENHRY, CDR2 SYGVKD, per germline. CDR3 length equals 15 residues. The CDR3 nucleotides are TGTGCCATCAGTGCGACAGGGGTCCCCTACAATGAGCAGTTCTTC. It is translated as CAISATGVPYNEQFF.

The chain has TRBV30 and TRBJ1-5, with D possibly TRBD1 on 6 matching bases. Germline loops: CDR1 GTSNPN, CDR2 SVGIG (reference sequence). V was clipped by 5 bases and J by 3 bases, with 11 bases between them. This CDR3 has 13 residues. The CDR3 region has the DNA TGTGCCTGGGGTAAGGGGGACAATCAGCCCCAGCATTTT. Translating gives CAWGKGDNQPQHF.

The genes are TRBV6-5 and TRBJ1-4; D not resolved. This CDR3 is built from 15 residues. The V gene lost 0 bases and the J gene lost 5 bases, with 10 bases spanning the gap. The germline gives CDR1 MNHEY, CDR2 SVGAGI. This CDR3 is CASSYSPRLNEKLFF. The CDR3 DNA follows: TGTGCCAGCAGTTACTCGCCCAGGCTCAATGAAAAACTGTTTTTT.

The V and J genes are TRBV28 and TRBJ1-5, with D unresolved. V was clipped by 5 bases and J by 4 bases, with 12 bases between them. Germline V gives CDR1 MDHEN, CDR2 SYDVKM. There are 14 residues in the CDR3. The CDR3 region is CASSLGSGNQPQHF. The CDR3 nucleotides read TGTGCCAGCAGTCTGGGATCCGGGAATCAGCCCCAGCATTTT. Full variable domain (outside the CDR3, taken from reference TRBV28 and TRBJ1-5): DVKVTQSSRYLVKRTGEKVFLECVQDMDHENMFWYRQDPGLGLRLIYFSYDVKMKEKGDIPEGYSVSREKKERFSLILESASTNQTSMYLCASSLGSGNQPQHFGDGTRLSIL.

The CDR3 nucleotides read TGCAGCGTTGGAGATTACAGCTACACCTTC. It translates to CSVGDYSYTF. The V call is TRBV29-1, the J call TRBJ1-2; D is unresolved. Germline CDR1 reads SQVTM; CDR2 reads ANQGSEA. The germline V and J ends were trimmed by 4 bases and 9 bases, with 9 bases remaining between them. The CDR3 runs to 10 residues.

The chain carries TRBV18 and TRBJ2-1; D gene ambiguous. V was pared by 3 bases and J by 0 bases, with 3 bases between. The CDR3 extends over 13 amino acids. Germline-derived CDR1 and CDR2 are KGHSH and LQKENI. CDR3 nucleotide sequence: TGTGCCAGCTCACCGAACTCCTACAATGAGCAGTTCTTC. Its translation is CASSPNSYNEQFF.

This chain links TRBV28 with TRBJ2-1, with D hard to call. This CDR3 is built from 15 residues. Germline values: CDR1 MDHEN, CDR2 SYDVKM. V lost 7 bases to trimming and J lost 2 bases, with 15 bases between them. CDR3 protein: CASMGPYGPYNEQFF. CDR3 nucleotide sequence: TGTGCCAGCATGGGTCCCTACGGGCCCTACAATGAGCAGTTCTTC.

This chain joins TRBV28 and TRBJ1-1; D is possibly TRBD1 (5 bases). CDR3 length equals 13 residues. V was cut by 7 bases and J by 11 bases, with 20 bases left in between. CDR1 is MDHEN, CDR2 SYDVKM, per germline. The CDR3 nucleotides are TGTGCCAGCAAACAGCGACTGAGGGGAGGGGCTTTCTTT. The encoded protein is CASKQRLRGGAFF.

The chain joins TRBV18 to TRBJ2-4, with TRBD1 matching over 7 bases. CDR1 and CDR2 (germline): KGHSH, LQKENI. This CDR3 spans 14 amino acids. V was clipped by 3 bases and J by 1 base; unmatched bases: 0. CDR3 DNA: TGTGCCAGCTCACCGACAGGGGCCAAAAACATTCAGTACTTC. It translates to CASSPTGAKNIQYF.

The chain employs TRBV2 and TRBJ2-1; 12 bases fit TRBD2. Looked up from germline, CDR1 is SNHLY and CDR2 is FYNNEI. The CDR3 totals 15 residues. V was pared by 6 bases and J by 0 bases, with 0 bases of the junction left unmatched. CDR3 region: CASRTSGGSYNEQFF. CDR3 in DNA: TGTGCCAGCAGGACTAGCGGGGGCTCCTACAATGAGCAGTTCTTC.

The chain uses TRBV2 and TRBJ2-7; the D gene is possibly TRBD1 (5 bases). Trimming stripped 6 bases from V and 5 bases from J, with 14 bases between. CDR1 is SNHLY and CDR2 is FYNNEI in the germline V gene. The CDR3 contains 13 residues. The CDR3 region is CASSSGSANEQYF. The CDR3 DNA follows: TGTGCCAGCAGCTCAGGGTCAGCGAACGAGCAGTACTTC.

This chain uses TRBV10-3 with TRBJ2-7; D possibly corresponds to TRBD2 (5 bases). The CDR3 has 13 amino acids. The V and J ends lost 1 base and 6 bases respectively, with 10 bases between them. The germline V gene encodes CDR1 ENHRY and CDR2 SYGVKD. This CDR3 reads CAISELRAPEQYF. In DNA, the CDR3 is TGTGCCATCAGTGAGTTGAGGGCTCCCGAGCAGTACTTC.

This chain uses TRBV13 with TRBJ1-2, with TRBD1 as a possible D gene (5 bases). Per the germline V gene, CDR1 is PRHDT and CDR2 is FYEKMQ (reference sequence). The CDR3 is 15 residues long. Deletions cut 6 bases from V and 4 bases from J, with 18 bases between. The CDR3 sequence is CASRKSGTSIYGYTF. CDR3 bases: TGTGCCAGCAGAAAATCTGGGACCTCTATCTATGGCTACACCTTC.

The chain uses TRBV11-3 and TRBJ1-4; D unresolved. Germline lookup yields CDR1 SGHNT and CDR2 YENEEA. The CDR3 extends over 16 amino acids. Trimming left V 5 bases short and J 7 bases short, with 20 bases between. CDR3 sequence (DNA): TGTGCCAGCAGCCCCCGCAGCACGGGAATTGGTGAAAAACTGTTTTTT. Translated, it gives CASSPRSTGIGEKLFF.

This sequence joins TRBV21-1 and TRBJ1-4. TRBV21-1 is given as a pseudogene. The CDR3 is 14 amino acids. The CDR3, as DNA: TGTGCCAGCACTACCGTGACAACTAATGAAAAACTGTTTTTT. Translated: CASTTVTTNEKLFF.

This chain connects TRBV7-8 to TRBJ2-7; 12 nucleotides agree with TRBD2. The germline V gene has CDR1 SGHVS and CDR2 FQNEAQ. This CDR3 contains 17 residues. Germline trimming cut 1 base from V and 1 base from J; bases unmatched to any gene: 5. The CDR3 spells CASSLVVTSGGSYEQYF. The DNA of the CDR3 is TGTGCCAGCAGCTTAGTGGTTACTAGCGGGGGGTCCTACGAGCAGTACTTC.

The chain has TRBV28 and TRBJ2-1, with D perhaps assigned TRBD1 or TRBD2 (5 bases each). V dropped 10 bases and J dropped 10 bases, with 14 bases sitting between them. The CDR3 is 11 amino acids. Germline CDR1 MDHEN, CDR2 SYDVKM. The CDR3 region is CATTDRLEQFF. Here the CDR3 DNA reads TGTGCCACCACCGACAGACTAGAGCAGTTCTTC. Full variable domain (outside the CDR3, taken from reference TRBV28 and TRBJ2-1): DVKVTQSSRYLVKRTGEKVFLECVQDMDHENMFWYRQDPGLGLRLIYFSYDVKMKEKGDIPEGYSVSREKKERFSLILESASTNQTSMYLCATTDRLEQFFGPGTRLTVL.

The rearrangement joins TRBV7-2 to TRBJ2-7; 8 bases are a match to TRBD1. This CDR3 contains 16 residues. From germline, CDR1 is SGHTA and CDR2 FQGNSA. V lost 5 bases, J lost 5 bases, and 14 bases stayed unmatched. The CDR3 sequence: CASSQRRTGLGDEQYF. CDR3 nucleotide sequence: TGTGCCAGCAGCCAGAGGCGGACAGGGCTGGGTGACGAGCAGTACTTC. The variable domain in full, with the rest retrieved from reference TRBV7-2 and TRBJ2-7, is GAGVSQSPSNKVTEKGKDVELRCDPISGHTALYWYRQSLGQGLEFLIYFQGNSAPDKSGLPSDRFSAERTGGSVSTLTIQRTQQEDSAVYLCASSQRRTGLGDEQYFGPGTRLTVT.

The chain employs TRBV21-1 and TRBJ2-7; TRBD1, the D gene given by the table, was not confirmed from the DNA. TRBV21-1 is a known pseudogene. The CDR3 consists of 18 residues. CDR3 protein: CASSKNHNDRPLSWEQYF. For the CDR3, the DNA is TGTGCCAGCAGCAAAAACCATAACGACAGGCCGCTTTCATGGGAGCAGTACTTC.

This rearrangement joins TRBV13 to TRBJ1-5, with 7 bases identical to TRBD1. With V trimmed by 6 bases and J by 5 bases, 16 bases remained unmatched. Germline V gene data show CDR1 as PRHDT and CDR2 as FYEKMQ (reference sequence). The CDR3 spans 17 residues. The CDR3 loop is CASSSCQGVSGYQPQHF. The DNA of the CDR3 is TGTGCCAGCAGTAGTTGCCAGGGGGTATCCGGGTATCAGCCCCAGCATTTT.